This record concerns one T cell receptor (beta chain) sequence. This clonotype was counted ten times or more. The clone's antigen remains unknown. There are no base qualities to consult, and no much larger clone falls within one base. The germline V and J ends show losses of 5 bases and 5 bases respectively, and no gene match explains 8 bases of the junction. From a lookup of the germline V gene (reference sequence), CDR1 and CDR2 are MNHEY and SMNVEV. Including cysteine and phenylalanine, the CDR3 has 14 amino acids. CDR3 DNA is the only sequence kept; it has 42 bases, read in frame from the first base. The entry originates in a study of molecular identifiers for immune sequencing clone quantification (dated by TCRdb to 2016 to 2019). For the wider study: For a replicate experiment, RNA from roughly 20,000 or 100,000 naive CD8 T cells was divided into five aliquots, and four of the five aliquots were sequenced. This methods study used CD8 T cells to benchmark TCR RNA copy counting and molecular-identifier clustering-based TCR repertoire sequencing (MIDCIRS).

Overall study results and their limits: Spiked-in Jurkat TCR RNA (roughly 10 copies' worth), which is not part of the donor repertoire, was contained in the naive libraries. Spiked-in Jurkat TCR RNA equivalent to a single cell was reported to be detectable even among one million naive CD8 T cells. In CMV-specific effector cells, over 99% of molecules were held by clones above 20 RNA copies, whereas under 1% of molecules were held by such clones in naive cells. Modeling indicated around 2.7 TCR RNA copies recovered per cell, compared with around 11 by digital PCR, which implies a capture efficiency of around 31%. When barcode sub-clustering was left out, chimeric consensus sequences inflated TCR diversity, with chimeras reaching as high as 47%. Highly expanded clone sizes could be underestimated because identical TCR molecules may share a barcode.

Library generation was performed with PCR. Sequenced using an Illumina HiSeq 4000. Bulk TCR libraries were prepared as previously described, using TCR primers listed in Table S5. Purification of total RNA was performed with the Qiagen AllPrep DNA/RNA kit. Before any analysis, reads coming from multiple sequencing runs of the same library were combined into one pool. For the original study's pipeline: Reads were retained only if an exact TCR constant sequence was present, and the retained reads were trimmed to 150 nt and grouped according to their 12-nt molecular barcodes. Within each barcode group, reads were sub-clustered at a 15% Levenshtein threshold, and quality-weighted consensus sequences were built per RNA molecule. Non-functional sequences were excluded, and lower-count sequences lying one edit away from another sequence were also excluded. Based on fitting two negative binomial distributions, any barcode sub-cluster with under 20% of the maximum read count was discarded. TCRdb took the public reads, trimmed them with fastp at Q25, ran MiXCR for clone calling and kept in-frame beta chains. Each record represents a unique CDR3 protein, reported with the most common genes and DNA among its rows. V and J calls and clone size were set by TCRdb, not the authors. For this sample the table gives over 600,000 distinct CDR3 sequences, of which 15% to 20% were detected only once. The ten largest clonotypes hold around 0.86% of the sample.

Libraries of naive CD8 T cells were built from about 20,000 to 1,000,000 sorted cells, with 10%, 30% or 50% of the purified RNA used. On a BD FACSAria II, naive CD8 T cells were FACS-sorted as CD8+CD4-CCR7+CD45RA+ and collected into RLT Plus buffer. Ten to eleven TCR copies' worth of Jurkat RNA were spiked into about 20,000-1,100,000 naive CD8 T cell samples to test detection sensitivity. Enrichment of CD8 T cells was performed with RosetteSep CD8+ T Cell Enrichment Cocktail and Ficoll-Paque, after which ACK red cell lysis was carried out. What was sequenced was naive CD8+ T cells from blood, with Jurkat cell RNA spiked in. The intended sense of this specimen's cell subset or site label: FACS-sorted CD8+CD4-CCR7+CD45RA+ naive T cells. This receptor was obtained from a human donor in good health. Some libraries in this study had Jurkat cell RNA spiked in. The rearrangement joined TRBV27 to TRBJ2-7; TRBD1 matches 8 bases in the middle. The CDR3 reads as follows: CASSQGQGWDEQYF. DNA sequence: TGTGCCAGCAGTCAAGGACAGGGCTGGGACGAGCAGTACTTC.